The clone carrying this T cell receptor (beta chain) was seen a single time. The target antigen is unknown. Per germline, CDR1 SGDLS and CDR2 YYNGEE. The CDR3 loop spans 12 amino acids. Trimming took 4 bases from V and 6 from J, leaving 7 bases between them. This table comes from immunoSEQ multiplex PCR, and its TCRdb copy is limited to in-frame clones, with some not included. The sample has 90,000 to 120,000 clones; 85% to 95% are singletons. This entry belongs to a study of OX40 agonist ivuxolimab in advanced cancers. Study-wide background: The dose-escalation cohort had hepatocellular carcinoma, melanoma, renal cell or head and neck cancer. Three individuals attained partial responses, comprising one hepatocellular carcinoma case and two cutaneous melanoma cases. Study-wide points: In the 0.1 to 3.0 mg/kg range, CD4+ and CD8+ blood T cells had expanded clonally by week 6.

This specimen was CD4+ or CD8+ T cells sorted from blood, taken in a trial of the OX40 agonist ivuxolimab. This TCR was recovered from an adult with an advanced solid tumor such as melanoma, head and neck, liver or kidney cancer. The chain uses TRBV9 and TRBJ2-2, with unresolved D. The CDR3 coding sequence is TGTGCCAGCAGCCCGGAAGCCGGGGAGCTGTTTTTT. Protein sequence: CASSPEAGELFF.